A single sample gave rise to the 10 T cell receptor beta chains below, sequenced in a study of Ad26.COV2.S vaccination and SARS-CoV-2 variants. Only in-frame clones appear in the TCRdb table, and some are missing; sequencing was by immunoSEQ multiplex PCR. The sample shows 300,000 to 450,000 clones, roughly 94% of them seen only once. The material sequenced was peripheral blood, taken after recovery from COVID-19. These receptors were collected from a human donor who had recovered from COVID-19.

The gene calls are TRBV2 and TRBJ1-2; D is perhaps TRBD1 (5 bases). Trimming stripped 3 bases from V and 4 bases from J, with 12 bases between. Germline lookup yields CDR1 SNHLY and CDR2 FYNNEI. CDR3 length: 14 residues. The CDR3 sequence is CASSDKGRAYGYTF. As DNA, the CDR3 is TGTGCCAGCAGTGACAAGGGACGGGCCTATGGCTACACCTTC.

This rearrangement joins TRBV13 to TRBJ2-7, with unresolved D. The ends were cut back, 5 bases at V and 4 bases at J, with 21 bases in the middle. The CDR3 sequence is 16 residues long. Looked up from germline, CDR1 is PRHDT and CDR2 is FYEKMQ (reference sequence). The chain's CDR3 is CASSPRRGRYQYEQYF. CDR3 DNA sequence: TGTGCCAGCAGCCCGCGCCGAGGCCGTTACCAATACGAGCAGTACTTC.

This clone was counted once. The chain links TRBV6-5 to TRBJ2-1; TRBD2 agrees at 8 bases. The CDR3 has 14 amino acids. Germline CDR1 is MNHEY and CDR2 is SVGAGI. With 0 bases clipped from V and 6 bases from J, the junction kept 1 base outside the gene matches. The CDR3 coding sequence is TGTGCCAGCAGTTACTCCGCGGGGGGCAATGAGCAGTTCTTC. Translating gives CASSYSAGGNEQFF.

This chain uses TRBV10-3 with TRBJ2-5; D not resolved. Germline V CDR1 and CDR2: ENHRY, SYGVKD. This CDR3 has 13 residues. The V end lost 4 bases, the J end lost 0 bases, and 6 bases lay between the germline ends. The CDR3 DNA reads TGTGCCATCAGTGCCCGGGACCAAGAGACCCAGTACTTC. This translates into CAISARDQETQYF.

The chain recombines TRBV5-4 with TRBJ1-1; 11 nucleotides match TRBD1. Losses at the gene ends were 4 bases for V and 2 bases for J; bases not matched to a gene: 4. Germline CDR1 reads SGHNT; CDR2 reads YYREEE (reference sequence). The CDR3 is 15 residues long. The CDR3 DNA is TGTGCCAGCAGCGCTGGGACAGGGGGTAACACTGAAGCTTTCTTT. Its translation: CASSAGTGGNTEAFF.

CDR3 region: CASSPPSGNTEAFF. The CDR3, as DNA: TGTGCCAGCTCACCACCGTCGGGGAACACTGAAGCTTTCTTT. The chain joins TRBV18 to TRBJ1-1; D is ambiguous. This CDR3 region has 14 residues. V was shortened by 0 bases and J by 1 base, with 6 bases between the two germline ends. The germline V gene has CDR1 KGHSH and CDR2 LQKENI.

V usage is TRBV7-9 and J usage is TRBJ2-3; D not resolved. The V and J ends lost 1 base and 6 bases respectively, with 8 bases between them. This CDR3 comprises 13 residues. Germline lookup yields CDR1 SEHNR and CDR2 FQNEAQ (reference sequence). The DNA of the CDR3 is TGTGCCAGCAGCTTAGGACTCTTGGATACGCAGTATTTT. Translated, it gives CASSLGLLDTQYF.

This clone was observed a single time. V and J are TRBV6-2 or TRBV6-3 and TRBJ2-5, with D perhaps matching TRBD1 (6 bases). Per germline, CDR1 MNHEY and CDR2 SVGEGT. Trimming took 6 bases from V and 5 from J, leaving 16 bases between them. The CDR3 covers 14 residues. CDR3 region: CASSKTGLRETQYF. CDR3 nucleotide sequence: TGTGCCAGCAGCAAGACAGGTCTTAGGGAGACCCAGTACTTC.

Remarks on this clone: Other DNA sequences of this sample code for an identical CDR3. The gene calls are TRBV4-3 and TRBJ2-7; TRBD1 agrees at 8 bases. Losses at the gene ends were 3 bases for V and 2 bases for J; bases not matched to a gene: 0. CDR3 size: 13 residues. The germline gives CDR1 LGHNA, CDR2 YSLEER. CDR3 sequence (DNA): TGCGCCAGCAGCCAGGGACAGGCCTACGAGCAGTACTTC. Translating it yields CASSQGQAYEQYF.

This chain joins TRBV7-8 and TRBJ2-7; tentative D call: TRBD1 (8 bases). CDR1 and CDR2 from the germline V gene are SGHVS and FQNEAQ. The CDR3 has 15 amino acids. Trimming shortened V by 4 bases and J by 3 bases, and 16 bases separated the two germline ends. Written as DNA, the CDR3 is TGTGCCAGCAGCTCGGACAGGGAGGGTTTCTACGAGCAGTACTTC. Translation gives CASSSDREGFYEQYF.